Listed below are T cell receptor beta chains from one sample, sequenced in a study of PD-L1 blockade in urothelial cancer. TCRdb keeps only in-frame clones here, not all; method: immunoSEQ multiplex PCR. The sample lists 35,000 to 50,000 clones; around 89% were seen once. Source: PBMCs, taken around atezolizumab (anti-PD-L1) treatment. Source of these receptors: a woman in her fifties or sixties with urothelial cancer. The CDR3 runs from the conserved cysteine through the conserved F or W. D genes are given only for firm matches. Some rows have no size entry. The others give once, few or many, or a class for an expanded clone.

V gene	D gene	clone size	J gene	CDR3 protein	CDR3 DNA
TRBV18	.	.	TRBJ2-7	CASSPFGRVDEQYF	TGTGCCAGCTCACCATTCGGCAGGGTGGACGAGCAGTACTTC
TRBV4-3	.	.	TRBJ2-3	CASSPRGPPGLGADTQYF	TGCGCCAGCAGCCCAAGGGGGCCACCGGGACTAGGGGCAGATACGCAGTATTTT
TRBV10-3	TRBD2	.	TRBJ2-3	CAISELPLSGRALGVDTQYF	TGTGCCATCAGTGAACTCCCGCTAAGCGGGAGGGCCCTTGGTGTGGATACGCAGTATTTT
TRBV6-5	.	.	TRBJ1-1	CASSYSPQGYEAFF	TGTGCCAGCAGTTACTCCCCCCAGGGCTATGAAGCTTTCTTT
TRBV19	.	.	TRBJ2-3	CASSADRTQYF	TGTGCCAGTAGTGCCGACAGAACGCAGTATTTT
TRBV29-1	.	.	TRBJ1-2	CSVSLGARGYTF	TGCAGCGTCTCCCTGGGGGCGCGAGGCTACACCTTC
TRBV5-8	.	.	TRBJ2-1	CASSLQGGWNEQFF	TGTGCCAGCAGCTTGCAGGGGGGATGGAATGAGCAGTTCTTC
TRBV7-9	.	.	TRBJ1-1	CASSPPGGTEAFF	TGTGCCAGCAGCCCGCCAGGAGGCACTGAAGCTTTCTTT
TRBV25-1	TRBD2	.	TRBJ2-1	CASSERSGGRPYNEQFF	TGTGCCAGCAGTGAAAGGTCAGGCGGGAGGCCCTACAATGAGCAGTTCTTC
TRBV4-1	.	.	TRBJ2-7	CASSQWGTDRSSYEQYF	TGCGCCAGCAGCCAATGGGGGACTGATCGTAGCTCCTACGAGCAGTACTTC
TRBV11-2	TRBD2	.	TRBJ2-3	CASSLGLAGRHTQYF	TGTGCCAGCAGCTTAGGACTAGCGGGGAGGCATACGCAGTATTTT
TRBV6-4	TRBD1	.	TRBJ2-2	CASSRAGTGSNTGELFF	TGTGCCAGCAGCCGCGCCGGGACAGGGTCGAACACCGGGGAGCTGTTTTTT
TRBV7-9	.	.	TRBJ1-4	CASSFFTGEKLFF	TGTGCCAGCAGCTTCTTCACGGGAGAAAAACTGTTTTTT
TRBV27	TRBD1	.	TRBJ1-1	CASSLQGGNTEAFF	TGTGCCAGCAGTTTACAGGGGGGGAACACTGAAGCTTTCTTT
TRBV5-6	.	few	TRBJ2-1	CASSPGQREQFF	TGTGCCAGCAGCCCCGGACAGCGTGAGCAGTTCTTC
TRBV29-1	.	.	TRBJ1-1	CSVELRGNTEAFF	TGCAGCGTTGAACTCAGAGGGAACACTGAAGCTTTCTTT
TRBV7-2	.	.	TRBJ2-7	CASSQRGFWGASSYEQYF	TGTGCCAGCAGCCAAAGGGGGTTTTGGGGCGCAAGCTCCTACGAGCAGTACTTC
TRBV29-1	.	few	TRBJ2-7	CSVEGEYEQYF	TGCAGCGTTGAAGGAGAGTACGAGCAGTACTTC
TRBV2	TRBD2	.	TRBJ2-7	CASSETGLANYEQYF	TGTGCCAGCAGTGAAACCGGACTAGCGAACTACGAGCAGTACTTC
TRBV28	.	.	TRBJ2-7	CASSSSVDSMNEQYF	TGTGCCAGCAGTTCCTCCGTTGATAGCATGAACGAGCAGTACTTC
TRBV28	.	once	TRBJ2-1	CASIGGSLRNEQFF	TGTGCCAGCATAGGCGGCTCCCTGAGGAATGAGCAGTTCTTC
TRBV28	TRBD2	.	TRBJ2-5	CASSFPTSGWEAETQYF	TGTGCCAGCAGTTTTCCCACTAGCGGGTGGGAGGCCGAGACCCAGTACTTC
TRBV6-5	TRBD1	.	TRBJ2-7	CASSYLSGQGYEQYF	TGTGCCAGCAGTTACTTGTCGGGACAGGGCTACGAGCAGTACTTC
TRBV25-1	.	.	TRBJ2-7	CASSPGLFGEQYF	TGTGCCAGCAGTCCAGGCTTATTTGGCGAGCAGTACTTC
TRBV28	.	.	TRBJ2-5	CAGSRIGTTRTQYF	TGTGCCGGATCTCGAATCGGGACAACACGGACCCAGTACTTC
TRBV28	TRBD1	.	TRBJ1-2	CASTRGPGYGYTF	TGTGCCAGCACAAGGGGGCCTGGCTATGGCTACACCTTC
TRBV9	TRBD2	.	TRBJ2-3	CASSVAIAGGTDTQYF	TGTGCCAGCAGCGTAGCTATTGCGGGGGGCACAGATACGCAGTATTTT
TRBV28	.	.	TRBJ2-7	CATVEQGSYEQYF	TGTGCTACCGTAGAACAGGGATCCTACGAGCAGTACTTC
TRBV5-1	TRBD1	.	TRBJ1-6	CASSQGQGNSPLHF	TGCGCCAGCAGCCAGGGACAGGGGAATTCACCCCTCCACTTT
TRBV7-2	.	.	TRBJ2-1	CASSSGVPANEQFF	TGTGCCAGCAGCTCCGGGGTGCCAGCCAATGAGCAGTTCTTC
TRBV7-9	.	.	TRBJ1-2	CASSLTQNYGYTF	TGTGCCAGCAGCTTAACACAGAACTATGGCTACACCTTC
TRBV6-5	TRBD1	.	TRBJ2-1	CASRRNRGDEQFF	TGTGCCAGCAGGAGAAACAGGGGGGATGAGCAGTTCTTC
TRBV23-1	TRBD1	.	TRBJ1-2	CASSQLPGQGASGYTF	TGCGCCAGCAGTCAGTTGCCGGGACAGGGGGCGAGTGGCTACACCTTC
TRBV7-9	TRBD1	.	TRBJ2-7	CASSSQAGTGEDEQYF	TGTGCCAGCAGCTCACAGGCCGGGACAGGGGAGGACGAGCAGTACTTC
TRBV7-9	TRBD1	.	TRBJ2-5	CASSQTGLSEETQYF	TGTGCCAGCAGCCAGACAGGGCTGTCCGAAGAGACCCAGTACTTC
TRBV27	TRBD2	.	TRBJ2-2	CASSFPGLVPPGELFF	TGTGCCAGCAGTTTTCCGGGACTAGTCCCTCCCGGGGAGCTGTTTTTT
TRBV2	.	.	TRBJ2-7	CASSDRRRPGSDEQYF	TGTGCCAGCAGTGATCGTCGAAGGCCCGGGTCAGACGAGCAGTACTTC
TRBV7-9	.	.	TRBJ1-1	CASSLAGGNTEAFF	TGTGCCAGCAGCTTAGCGGGGGGGAACACTGAAGCTTTCTTT
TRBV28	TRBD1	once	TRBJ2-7	CASSLQGAREQYF	TGTGCCAGCAGCCTACAGGGGGCTCGCGAGCAGTACTTC
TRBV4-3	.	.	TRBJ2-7	CASSQEDRSEQYF	TGCGCCAGCAGCCAAGAGGACAGAAGCGAGCAGTACTTC
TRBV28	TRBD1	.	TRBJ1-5	CASIRGDGQGAWQPQHF	TGTGCCAGCATTCGGGGGGACGGACAGGGGGCCTGGCAGCCCCAGCATTTT
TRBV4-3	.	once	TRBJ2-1	CASSQGLNLQGYNEQFF	TGCGCCAGCAGCCAAGGACTCAATCTTCAGGGGTACAATGAGCAATTCTTC
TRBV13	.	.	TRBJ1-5	CASSLRAASNQPQHF	TGTGCCAGCAGCTTACGCGCGGCTAGCAATCAGCCCCAGCATTTT